Each of the 8 T cell receptor beta chains below was sequenced from the same sample in a study of Ad26.COV2.S vaccination and SARS-CoV-2 variants. The method was immunoSEQ multiplex PCR; TCRdb's version includes in-frame clones alone and lacks a portion of them. The data contain 500,000 or so clones, approximately 89% of them singletons. Documented treatment: over 15 received Ad26.COV2.S at low or high dose, single or two shots; roughly five received placebo; per-sample allocation not given. Each sample was drawn 63 days after the first injection (of vaccine or placebo). This material consisted of peripheral blood, taken in a trial of Ad26.COV2.S vaccine versus placebo. Source of these receptors: a person between 18 and 59 years old who received the Ad26.COV2.S COVID-19 vaccine or a placebo.

J is TRBJ1-2 and V is TRBV5-1; weak D call: TRBD1 (5 bases). The CDR3 contains 16 residues. Trimming shortened V by 4 bases and J by 4 bases, and 20 bases separated the two germline ends. The germline CDR1 and CDR2 sequences are SGHRS and YFSETQ. The CDR3 loop reads CASSPGRDLRSYGYTF. Written as DNA, the CDR3 is TGCGCCAGCAGCCCGGGACGGGACCTTCGAAGCTATGGCTACACCTTC. The full variable domain, with the rest looked up from reference TRBV5-1 and TRBJ1-2, is KAGVTQTPRYLIKTRGQQVTLSCSPISGHRSVSWYQQTPGQGLQFLFEYFSETQRNKGNFPGRFSGRQFSNSRSEMNVSTLELGDSALYLCASSPGRDLRSYGYTFGSGTRLTVV.

This clone appeared a few times. The chain employs TRBV3-1 (or the pseudogene TRBV3-2) and TRBJ2-7; 16 bases are a match to TRBD2. Germline V gene sequence: CDR1 LGHDT, CDR2 YNNKEL (reference sequence). This CDR3 has 15 residues. The CDR3 is CASSQRMGLAGGLHV. Written as DNA, the CDR3 is TGTGCCAGCAGCCAAAGGATGGGACTAGCGGGAGGGCTGCACGTC.

The rearrangement joins TRBV5-1 to TRBJ1-5, with D unclear. The CDR3 totals 14 residues. Germline V gene lookup returns CDR1 SGHRS and CDR2 YFSETQ. Between the trimmed V and J ends, which lost 3 bases and 1 base, there was a span of 8 bases. Written as DNA, the CDR3 is TGCGCCAGCAGCTCCGTAGTAAGCAATCAGCCCCAGCATTTT. Translation: CASSSVVSNQPQHF.

J is TRBJ2-3 and V is TRBV5-8; D is uncertain. Germline assignment: CDR1 SGHTS and CDR2 YDEGEE. The CDR3 extends over 11 amino acids. Trimming shortened V by 2 bases and J by 8 bases, and 6 bases separated the two germline ends. The chain's CDR3 is CASSFPSTQYF. As DNA, the CDR3 is TGTGCCAGCAGCTTTCCGAGTACGCAGTATTTT.

V usage is TRBV15 and J usage is TRBJ1-5; a possible D gene is TRBD1 (6 bases). V was clipped by 0 bases and J by 5 bases, with 11 bases between them. This CDR3 is 15 amino acids long. From germline, CDR1 is LNHNV and CDR2 YYDKDF (reference sequence). The CDR3, as DNA: TGTGCCACCAGCAGAGATGTGTCAGGGGATCAGCCCCAGCATTTT. Its translation is CATSRDVSGDQPQHF.

In DNA form, the CDR3 reads TGTGCCAGCAGTTTAATATGGGGACAGGGGCCCCTCAGGCCCCTCCACTTT. Translation gives CASSLIWGQGPLRPLHF. The rearrangement joins TRBV27 to TRBJ1-6; 10 bases match TRBD1. The V gene's germline CDR1 is MNHEY and CDR2 SMNVEV (reference sequence). The V and J ends lost 2 bases and 13 bases, in that order; junction bases with no gene match: 14. The CDR3 runs 17 residues.

The chain is built from TRBV10-3 and TRBJ1-4, with D maybe TRBD1 (5 bases). The V and J ends lost 4 bases and 12 bases respectively, with 15 bases between them. CDR1 and CDR2 from the germline V gene are ENHRY and SYGVKD. This CDR3 is built from 13 residues. CDR3 sequence reads: CAISVFPTGELFF. The CDR3 bases are TGTGCCATCAGTGTCTTCCCCACGGGGGAACTGTTTTTT.

The rearrangement uses TRBV19 and TRBJ1-2; 7 bases are a match to TRBD1. CDR1 and CDR2 (germline): LNHDA, SQIVND (reference sequence). V was clipped by 7 bases and J by 8 bases; unmatched bases: 10. This CDR3 has 13 residues. Here the CDR3 reads CASKSDRVSGYTF. The DNA for the CDR3 is TGTGCCAGTAAGAGCGACAGGGTCTCCGGCTACACCTTC.